This T cell receptor beta chain came from a study of blood T cell repertoires in COVID-19. Study at large: Researchers got acute and convalescent COVID-19 samples from the United States, Italy and Spain. Sample material is recorded as cDNA or gDNA derived from T cells, B-cell-depleted T cells, or PBMCs.

This CDR3 spans 15 amino acids. Germline assignment: CDR1 MGHRA and CDR2 YSYEKL. The ends were cut back, 1 base at V and 5 bases at J, with 9 bases in the middle. Generated by immunoSEQ multiplex PCR, the TCRdb table keeps only in-frame clones and is missing some. Of some 120,000 clones in the sample, around 87% were seen once. The sequencing input was peripheral blood. The receptor comes from a woman aged 45-65 years with acute or convalescent COVID-19. The chain carries TRBV4-1 and TRBJ1-6, with D tentatively TRBD1 (5 bases). CDR3 protein: CASSQGWGNNSPLHF. Written as DNA, the CDR3 is TGCGCCAGCAGCCAAGGGTGGGGCAATAATTCACCCCTCCACTTT.